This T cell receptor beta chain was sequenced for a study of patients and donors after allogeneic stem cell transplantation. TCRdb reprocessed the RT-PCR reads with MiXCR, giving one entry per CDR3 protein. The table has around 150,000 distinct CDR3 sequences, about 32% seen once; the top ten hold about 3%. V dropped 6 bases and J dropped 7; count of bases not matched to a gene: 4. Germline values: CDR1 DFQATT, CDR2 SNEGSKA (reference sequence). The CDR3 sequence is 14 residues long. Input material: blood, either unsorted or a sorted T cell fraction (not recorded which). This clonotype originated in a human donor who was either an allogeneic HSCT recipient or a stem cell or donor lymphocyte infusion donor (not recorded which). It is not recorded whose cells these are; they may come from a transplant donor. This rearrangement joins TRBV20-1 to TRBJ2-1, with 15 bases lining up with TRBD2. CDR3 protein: CSATGTSGGNEQFF. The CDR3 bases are TGCAGTGCCACCGGGACTAGCGGGGGGAATGAGCAGTTCTTC.